Below are 28 T cell receptor beta chains sequenced from a single sample in a study of OX40 agonist ivuxolimab in advanced cancers. The library was produced with the immunoSEQ multiplex PCR assay. TCRdb took this table from immuneACCESS and kept in-frame rearrangements with V and J called. Such tables lack part of the clones; where checked against another copy, unresolved V genes explain under half of the gap, and the rest is unexplained. This sample is represented by 70,000 to 95,000 clones; 80% to 95% of them were singletons. In total, the top ten clones hold 7.1% of the sample. The specimen was CD4+ or CD8+ T cells sorted from blood, collected in a trial of the OX40 agonist ivuxolimab. These receptors all stem from an adult with an advanced solid tumor such as melanoma, head and neck, liver or kidney cancer.

The V and J genes are TRBV9 and TRBJ1-3; a possible D gene is TRBD1 (5 bases). There are 15 residues in the CDR3. From germline, CDR1 is SGDLS and CDR2 YYNGEE. V gave up 0 bases and J gave up 1 base, with 8 bases separating them. CDR3 in amino acids: CASSVGQLSGNTIYF. CDR3 bases: TGTGCCAGCAGCGTAGGACAGCTATCTGGAAACACCATATATTTT.

The CDR3 protein is CAWIPGLDYNEQFF. The CDR3 bases are TGTGCCTGGATACCGGGACTAGACTACAATGAGCAGTTCTTC. This chain connects TRBV30 to TRBJ2-1; 8 bases align to TRBD2. This CDR3 is built from 14 residues. Germline CDR1 GTSNPN, CDR2 SVGIG (reference sequence). V shed 4 bases, J shed 3 bases, and the junction held 5 bases outside the gene matches.

This clone appeared a few times. The chain combines TRBV7-3 with TRBJ2-1; D call uncertain. Trimming took off 1 base at V and 4 bases at J, with 11 bases between the two ends. Germline CDR1 SGHTA, CDR2 FQGTGA. This CDR3 region has 15 residues. This CDR3 is CASSLNGLGYNEQFF. The CDR3 DNA reads as TGTGCCAGCAGCTTAAACGGGCTCGGGTACAATGAGCAGTTCTTC.

The genes are TRBV6-1 and TRBJ2-4; tentative D call: TRBD1 (7 bases). Germline V gene lookup returns CDR1 MNHNS and CDR2 SASEGT. V was shortened by 6 bases and J by 9 bases, with 15 bases between the two germline ends. The CDR3 contains 13 residues. CDR3 in amino acids: CASSTTGTPIQYF. CDR3 DNA: TGTGCCAGCAGCACGACAGGGACTCCCATTCAGTACTTC.

V usage is TRBV7-3 and J usage is TRBJ2-5, with D maybe TRBD2 (6 bases). Germline V gene lookup returns CDR1 SGHTA and CDR2 FQGTGA. The length of the CDR3 is 14 residues. V was shortened by 4 bases and J by 5 bases, with 14 bases between the two germline ends. The DNA for the CDR3 is TGTGCCAGCAGCTCGACCGGGAGAGGGGAGACCCAGTACTTC. Amino acid sequence: CASSSTGRGETQYF.

The genes are TRBV6-1 and TRBJ2-7; D unresolved. Trimming removed 5 bases from V and 2 bases from J, with 13 bases in between. The CDR3 covers 14 residues. CDR1 MNHNS and CDR2 SASEGT come from the germline V gene. The CDR3 loop is CASSRTGETYEQYF. The CDR3, as DNA: TGTGCCAGCAGTAGGACGGGTGAGACCTACGAGCAGTACTTC.

The rearrangement links TRBV11-2 to TRBJ1-1; 8 bases line up with TRBD1. The V and J ends lost 5 bases and 8 bases, in that order; junction bases with no gene match: 7. The CDR3 length is 13 residues. CDR1 and CDR2 from the germline V gene are SGHAT and FQNNGV. Here the CDR3 DNA reads TGTGCCAGCAGCCGGGGACAGGCGATGGAAGCTTTCTTT. Protein product: CASSRGQAMEAFF.

The rearrangement links TRBV27 to TRBJ2-7; 12 bases are a match to TRBD2. V dropped 6 bases and J dropped 12; count of bases not matched to a gene: 21. CDR3 size: 17 residues. Germline CDR1 and CDR2: MNHEY and SMNVEV (reference sequence). The CDR3 loop is CASRLATSGRLRDGGYF. As DNA, the CDR3 is TGTGCCAGCAGGCTAGCCACTAGCGGGAGGCTCCGGGACGGGGGGTACTTC.

V and J are TRBV30 and TRBJ2-3; 12 positions match TRBD2. Per the germline V gene, CDR1 is GTSNPN and CDR2 is SVGIG (reference sequence). The CDR3 loop spans 15 amino acids. Trimming cost V 4 bases and J 6 bases; bases outside gene matches: 8. The CDR3 reads CAWTSSGRAGDTQYF. CDR3 coding DNA: TGTGCCTGGACATCTAGCGGGAGGGCCGGGGATACGCAGTATTTT.

The rearrangement uses TRBV11-2 and TRBJ2-5; TRBD2 aligns across 7 bases. Trimming took 2 bases from V and 2 from J; bases not matched to a gene: 5. The CDR3 spans 15 residues. Germline V gene lookup returns CDR1 SGHAT and CDR2 FQNNGV. The CDR3, as DNA: TGTGCCAGCAGCTTAATAGCGGGCCGACAAGAGACCCAGTACTTC. It encodes CASSLIAGRQETQYF. Looking up the rest from reference TRBV11-2 and TRBJ2-5 gives the full variable domain: EAGVAQSPRYKIIEKRQSVAFWCNPISGHATLYWYQQILGQGPKLLIQFQNNGVVDDSQLPKDRFSAERLKGVDSTLKIQPAKLEDSAVYLCASSLIAGRQETQYFGPGTRLLVL.

The J gene is TRBJ1-2, the V gene TRBV7-9; no reliable D call. Germline-derived CDR1 and CDR2 are SEHNR and FQNEAQ (reference sequence). V dropped 3 bases and J dropped 0 bases, with 14 bases sitting between them. The CDR3 has 16 residues. Here the CDR3 DNA reads TGTGCCAGCAGCTTCCAGGCAGTGCAGACTAACTATGGCTACACCTTC. Amino acids: CASSFQAVQTNYGYTF.

The J gene is TRBJ1-6, the V gene TRBV4-1; TRBD1 is a possible D gene (5 bases). The germline gives CDR1 MGHRA, CDR2 YSYEKL. This CDR3 contains 19 residues. V was cut by 4 bases and J by 7 bases, with 26 bases left in between. The CDR3 loop reads CASSRWGERNPVNNSPLHF. The CDR3 DNA reads as TGCGCCAGCAGCCGGTGGGGGGAACGCAACCCAGTTAACAATTCACCCCTCCACTTT.

The chain is built from TRBV6-5 and TRBJ2-5; D call uncertain. This CDR3 has 15 amino acids. CDR1 and CDR2 (germline): MNHEY, SVGAGI. Trimming took off 3 bases at V and 4 bases at J, with 15 bases between the two ends. CDR3 loop: CASSYDPSHTETQYF. CDR3 DNA sequence: TGTGCCAGCAGTTATGATCCCAGTCATACAGAGACCCAGTACTTC.

The J gene is TRBJ2-6, the V gene TRBV5-4; tentative D call: TRBD1 (6 bases). CDR3 length equals 18 residues. Germline-derived CDR1 and CDR2 are SGHNT and YYREEE (reference sequence). Trimming shortened V by 1 base and J by 3 bases, and 17 bases separated the two germline ends. In DNA form, the CDR3 reads TGTGCCAGCAGCTTGTGGGTTCCAGGGGTTGGTGGGGCCAACGTCCTGACTTTC. It specifies CASSLWVPGVGGANVLTF.

The chain has TRBV11-3 and TRBJ1-4; D remains ambiguous. The CDR3 is 11 residues long. V dropped 4 bases and J dropped 16 bases, with 13 bases sitting between them. Per germline, CDR1 SGHNT and CDR2 YENEEA. This chain's CDR3 is CASSSPLGWFF. DNA for the CDR3: TGTGCCAGCAGCTCCCCCTTAGGGTGGTTTTTT.

The genes are TRBV14 and TRBJ1-2; D unresolved. Germline V CDR1 and CDR2: SGHDN, FVKESK. V lost 2 bases and J 7 bases, leaving 11 bases between the germline ends. This CDR3 has 13 amino acids. DNA of the CDR3: TGTGCCAGCAGCCAATCACCCAGGCTTGGCTACACCTTC. Translation gives CASSQSPRLGYTF.

The chain carries TRBV30 and TRBJ2-7, with TRBD1 identical over 8 bases. This CDR3 comprises 13 residues. The germline CDR1 and CDR2 sequences are GTSNPN and SVGIG (reference sequence). Trimming took 0 bases from V and 6 from J; bases not matched to a gene: 4. CDR3 sequence reads: CAWSVPGQGEQYF. The CDR3, as DNA: TGTGCCTGGAGTGTACCCGGACAGGGCGAGCAGTACTTC.

V and J are TRBV18 and TRBJ2-5; maybe TRBD2 (6 bases). V lost 6 bases and J lost 5, with 13 bases in between. CDR1 is KGHSH and CDR2 is LQKENI in the germline V gene. The CDR3 length is 13 residues. CDR3: CASSATSRETQYF. As DNA, the CDR3 is TGTGCCAGCTCCGCGACTAGTAGGGAGACCCAGTACTTC.

The genes are TRBV7-9 and TRBJ2-3; 11 bases agree with TRBD2. Per germline, CDR1 SEHNR and CDR2 FQNEAQ (reference sequence). The CDR3 loop spans 18 amino acids. Unmatched junction bases numbered 6, after V lost 0 bases and J lost 1 base. CDR3 region: CASSLAPLAGGGTDTQYF. In nucleotides, the CDR3 is TGTGCCAGCAGCTTAGCGCCATTAGCGGGAGGGGGCACAGATACGCAGTATTTT. The full variable domain, rest sourced from reference TRBV7-9 and TRBJ2-3, is DTGVSQNPRHKITKRGQNVTFRCDPISEHNRLYWYRQTLGQGPEFLTYFQNEAQLEKSRLLSDRFSAERPKGSFSTLEIQRTEQGDSAMYLCASSLAPLAGGGTDTQYFGPGTRLTVL.

This clone was counted a single time. The chain employs TRBV10-2 and TRBJ2-7; D possibly corresponds to TRBD2 (5 bases). The CDR3 covers 15 residues. Germline CDR1 WSHSY, CDR2 SAAADI. Trimming cost V 3 bases and J 1 base, with 13 bases left between them. The CDR3 DNA is TGCGCCAGCAGTGACTCCTGGAGCGGTTCCTACGAGCAGTACTTC. Protein: CASSDSWSGSYEQYF.

The V gene is TRBV11-2, the J gene TRBJ2-3; 10 bases align to TRBD2. V gave up 5 bases and J gave up 1 base; unmatched junction bases: 6. From germline, CDR1 is SGHAT and CDR2 FQNNGV. The CDR3 extends over 16 amino acids. Here the CDR3 DNA reads TGTGCCAGCAGCGTGGACCTAGCGGGAGGCACAGATACGCAGTATTTT. Translating gives CASSVDLAGGTDTQYF. The whole variable domain, filled in from reference TRBV11-2 and TRBJ2-3, reads EAGVAQSPRYKIIEKRQSVAFWCNPISGHATLYWYQQILGQGPKLLIQFQNNGVVDDSQLPKDRFSAERLKGVDSTLKIQPAKLEDSAVYLCASSVDLAGGTDTQYFGPGTRLTVL.

This chain uses TRBV6-6 with TRBJ1-2; 7 bases match TRBD1. The CDR3 length is 16 residues. Unmatched junction bases numbered 14, after V lost 5 bases and J lost 5 bases. The germline V gene has CDR1 MNHNY and CDR2 SVGAGI (reference sequence). The CDR3 sequence is CASSRDSVRKLYGYTF. CDR3 nucleotides: TGTGCCAGCAGTCGGGACAGCGTCCGGAAATTATATGGCTACACCTTC.

This chain links TRBV9 with TRBJ2-3; the match to TRBD2 covers 8 bases. V shed 1 base and J 0 bases; nucleotides not matched to a gene: 13. Germline V lookup: CDR1 SGDLS, CDR2 YYNGEE. The CDR3 spans 19 residues. CDR3 in amino acids: CASSVRVSGSMTSTDTQYF. For the CDR3, the DNA is TGTGCCAGCAGCGTAAGGGTGAGCGGGAGTATGACTAGCACAGATACGCAGTATTTT.

The chain joins TRBV5-4 to TRBJ2-5; perhaps TRBD2 as D (5 bases). The end of the DNA is better explained by TRBJ2-7, so the J call may be wrong. The length of the CDR3 is 12 residues. Germline V gene sequence: CDR1 SGHNT, CDR2 YYREEE (reference sequence). The CDR3 nucleotides are TGTGCCAGCAGTGTGGGAGCATCCGAGCAGTACTTC. Encoded protein: CASSVGASEQYF.

The J gene is TRBJ1-1, the V gene TRBV6-1, with 7 positions matching TRBD1. Germline V gives CDR1 MNHNS, CDR2 SASEGT. The CDR3 covers 13 residues. V shed 7 bases, J shed 6 bases, and the junction held 8 bases outside the gene matches. CDR3: CASMITGVPEAFF. The CDR3, as DNA: TGTGCCAGCATGATCACAGGGGTCCCTGAAGCTTTCTTT.

J is TRBJ2-1 and V is TRBV20-1; D is uncertain. With 1 base removed from V and 7 bases from J, the gap between germline ends came to 5 bases. This CDR3 comprises 11 residues. Germline V gene data show CDR1 as DFQATT and CDR2 as SNEGSKA (reference sequence). CDR3 in DNA: TGCAGTGCTAGAGTAGTAAATGAGCAGTTCTTC. The encoded protein is CSARVVNEQFF.

The chain joins TRBV30 to TRBJ1-1; 10 nucleotides line up with TRBD1. V lost 2 bases, J lost 3 bases, and 9 bases stayed unmatched. CDR3 size: 16 residues. Germline-derived CDR1 and CDR2 are GTSNPN and SVGIG (reference sequence). CDR3 protein: CAWSQETGGGYTEAFF. The CDR3 region has the DNA TGTGCCTGGAGTCAAGAGACAGGGGGCGGTTACACTGAAGCTTTCTTT.

This sequence joins TRBV6-4 and TRBJ2-3; 8 nucleotides agree with TRBD2. The V gene's germline CDR1 is MRHNA and CDR2 SNTAGT. Losses at the gene ends were 0 bases for V and 4 bases for J; bases not matched to a gene: 3. The CDR3 runs to 15 residues. The chain's CDR3 is CASSDSGTRADTQYF. The CDR3 region has the DNA TGTGCCAGCAGTGACTCCGGGACTAGAGCAGATACGCAGTATTTT.